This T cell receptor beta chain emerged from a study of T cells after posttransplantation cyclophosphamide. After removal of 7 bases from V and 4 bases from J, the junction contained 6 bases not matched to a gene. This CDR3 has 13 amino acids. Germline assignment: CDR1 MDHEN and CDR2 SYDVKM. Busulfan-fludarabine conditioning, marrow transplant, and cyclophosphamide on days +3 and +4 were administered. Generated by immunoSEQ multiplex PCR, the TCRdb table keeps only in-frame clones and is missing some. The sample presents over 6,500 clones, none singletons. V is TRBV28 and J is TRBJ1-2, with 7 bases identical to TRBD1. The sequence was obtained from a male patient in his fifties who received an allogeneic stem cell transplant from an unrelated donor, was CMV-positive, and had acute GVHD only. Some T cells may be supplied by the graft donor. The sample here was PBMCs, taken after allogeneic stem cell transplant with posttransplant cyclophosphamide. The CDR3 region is CASTKDRSYGYTF. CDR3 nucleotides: TGTGCCAGCACCAAGGACAGGAGCTATGGCTACACCTTC.